The T cell receptor beta chain under discussion was sequenced for a study of T cell repertoires in cytomegalovirus infection. Background on the study: Use of recently identified HLA-C-restricted and well-studied HLA-B-restricted CMV epitopes was part of the study. Public TCR beta signatures provided an indication of both CMV infection and a matching HLA type. Findings and caveats of the study: HLA-C-restricted CMV clonotypes gave the most frequent clonotype in two of eight donors. Cumulative public TCR beta family frequency identified carriers of CMV plus the relevant HLA.

Via MiXCR, TCRdb re-called the reads, giving one row per CDR3 protein. The sample holds about 830,000 distinct CDR3 sequences, less than 35% seen once. CDR3 length equals 12 residues. In germline, CDR1 is MNHNY, CDR2 SVGAGI (reference sequence). The ends were cut back, 6 bases at V and 6 bases at J, with 10 bases in the middle. A word on this clonotype: The antigen is not known.

The sequenced sample was cultured CD8+ T cells from PBMCs, obtained from culture after CMV antigen stimulation. The chain joins TRBV6-6 to TRBJ2-3, with D hard to call. The sequence came from a human donor in good health (CMV status not recorded). Some clones in this sample may be carry-over from other donors' samples. The CDR3 coding sequence is TGTGCCAGCAGGCCCCGGGCGGATACGCAGTATTTT. Residues: CASRPRADTQYF.